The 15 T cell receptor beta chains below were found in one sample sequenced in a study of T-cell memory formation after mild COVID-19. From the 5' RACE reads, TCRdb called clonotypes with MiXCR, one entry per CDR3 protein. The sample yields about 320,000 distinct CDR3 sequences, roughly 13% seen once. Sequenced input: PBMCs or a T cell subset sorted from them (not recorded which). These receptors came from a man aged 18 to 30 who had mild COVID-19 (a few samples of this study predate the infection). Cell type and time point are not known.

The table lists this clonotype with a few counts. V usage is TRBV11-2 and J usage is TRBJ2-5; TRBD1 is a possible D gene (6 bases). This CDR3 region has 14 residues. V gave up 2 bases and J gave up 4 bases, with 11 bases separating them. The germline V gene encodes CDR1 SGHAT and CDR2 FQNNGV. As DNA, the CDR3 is TGTGCCAGCAGCTTAAACGCCAGGGGAGAGACCCAGTACTTC. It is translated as CASSLNARGETQYF.

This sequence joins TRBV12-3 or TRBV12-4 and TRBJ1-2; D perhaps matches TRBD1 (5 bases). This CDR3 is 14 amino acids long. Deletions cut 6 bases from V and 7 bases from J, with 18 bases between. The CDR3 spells CASRPGLLEIGYTF. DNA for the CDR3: TGTGCCAGCAGACCAGGGCTCCTGGAGATTGGCTACACCTTC.

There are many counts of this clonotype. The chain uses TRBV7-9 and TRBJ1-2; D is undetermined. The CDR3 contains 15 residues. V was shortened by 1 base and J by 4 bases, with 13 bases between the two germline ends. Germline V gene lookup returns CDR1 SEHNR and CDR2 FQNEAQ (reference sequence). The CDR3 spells CASSLVRQLAYGYTF. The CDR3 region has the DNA TGTGCCAGCAGCTTAGTCAGGCAGTTGGCCTATGGCTACACCTTC.

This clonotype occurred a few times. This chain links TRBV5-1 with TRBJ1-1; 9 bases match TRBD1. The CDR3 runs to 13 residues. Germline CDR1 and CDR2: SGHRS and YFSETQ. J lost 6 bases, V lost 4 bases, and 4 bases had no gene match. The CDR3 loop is CASSRDRVAEAFF. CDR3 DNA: TGCGCCAGCAGCAGGGACAGGGTCGCTGAAGCTTTCTTT.

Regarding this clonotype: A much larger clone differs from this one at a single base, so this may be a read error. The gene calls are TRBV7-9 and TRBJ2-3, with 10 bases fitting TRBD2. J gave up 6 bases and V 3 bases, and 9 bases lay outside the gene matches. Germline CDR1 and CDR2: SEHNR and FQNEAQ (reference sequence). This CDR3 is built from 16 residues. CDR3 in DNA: TGTGCCAGCAGCTTGAGCGGGGGGGCCGTCCATGATACGCAGTATTTT. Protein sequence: CASSLSGGAVHDTQYF. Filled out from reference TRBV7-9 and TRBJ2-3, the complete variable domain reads DTGVSQNPRHKITKRGQNVTFRCDPISEHNRLYWYRQTLGQGPEFLTYFQNEAQLEKSRLLSDRFSAERPKGSFSTLEIQRTEQGDSAMYLCASSLSGGAVHDTQYFGPGTRLTVL.

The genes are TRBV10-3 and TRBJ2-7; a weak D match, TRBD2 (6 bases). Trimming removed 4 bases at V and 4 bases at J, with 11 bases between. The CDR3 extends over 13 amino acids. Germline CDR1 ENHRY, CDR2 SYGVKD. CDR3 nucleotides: TGTGCCATCAGTGGCGGGACTGGGTACGAGCAGTACGTC. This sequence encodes CAISGGTGYEQYV.

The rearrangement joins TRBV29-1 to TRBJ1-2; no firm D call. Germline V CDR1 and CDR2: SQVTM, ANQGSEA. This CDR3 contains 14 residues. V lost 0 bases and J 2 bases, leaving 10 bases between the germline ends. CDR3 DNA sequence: TGCAGCGTTGAAGATTGGCAGGAGAACTATGGCTACACCTTC. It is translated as CSVEDWQENYGYTF.

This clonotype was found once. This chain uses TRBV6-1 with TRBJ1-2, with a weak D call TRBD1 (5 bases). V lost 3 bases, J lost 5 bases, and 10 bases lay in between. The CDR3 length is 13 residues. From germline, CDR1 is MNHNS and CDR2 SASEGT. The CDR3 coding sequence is TGTGCCAGCAGTGACAGGGCAACTTATGGCTACACCTTC. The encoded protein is CASSDRATYGYTF.

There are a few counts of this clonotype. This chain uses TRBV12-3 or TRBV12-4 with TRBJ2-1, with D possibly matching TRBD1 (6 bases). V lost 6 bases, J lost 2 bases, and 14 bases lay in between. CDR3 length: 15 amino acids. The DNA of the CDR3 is TGTGCCAGCAGCCATGGGGGCGTCACCTACAATGAGCAGTTCTTC. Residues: CASSHGGVTYNEQFF.

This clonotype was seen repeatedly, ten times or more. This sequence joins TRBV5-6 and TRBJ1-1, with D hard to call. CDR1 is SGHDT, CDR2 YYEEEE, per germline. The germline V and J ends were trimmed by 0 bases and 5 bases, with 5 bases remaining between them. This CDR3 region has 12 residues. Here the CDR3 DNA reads TGTGCCAGCAGCTTGGGGGTAACTGAAGCTTTCTTT. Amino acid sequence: CASSLGVTEAFF.

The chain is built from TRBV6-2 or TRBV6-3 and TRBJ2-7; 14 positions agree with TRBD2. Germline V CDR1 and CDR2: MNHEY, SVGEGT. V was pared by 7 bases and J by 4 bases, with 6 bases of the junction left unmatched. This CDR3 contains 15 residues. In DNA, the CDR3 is TGTGCCAGCACCGCGGGACTAGCGGGAGTTTACGAGCAGTACTTC. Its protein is CASTAGLAGVYEQYF.

This chain's CDR3 is CASRLAGGANTGELFF. CDR3 in DNA: TGTGCCAGCAGACTAGCGGGAGGAGCGAACACCGGGGAGCTGTTTTTT. This chain uses TRBV2 with TRBJ2-2, with TRBD2 identical over 12 bases. This CDR3 region has 16 residues. Germline V gives CDR1 SNHLY, CDR2 FYNNEI. V lost 6 bases to trimming and J lost 0 bases; unmatched junction nucleotides: 2.

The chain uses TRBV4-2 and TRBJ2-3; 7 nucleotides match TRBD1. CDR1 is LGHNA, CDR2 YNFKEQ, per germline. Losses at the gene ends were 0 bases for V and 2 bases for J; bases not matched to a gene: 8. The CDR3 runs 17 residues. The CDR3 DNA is TGTGCCAGCAGCCAAGATTGGAGACAGGGTTTCACAGATACGCAGTATTTT. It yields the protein CASSQDWRQGFTDTQYF.

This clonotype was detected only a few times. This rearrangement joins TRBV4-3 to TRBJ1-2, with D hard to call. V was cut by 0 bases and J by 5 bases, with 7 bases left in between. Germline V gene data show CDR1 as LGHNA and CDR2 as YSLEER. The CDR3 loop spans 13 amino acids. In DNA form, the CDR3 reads TGCGCCAGCAGCCAAGATCGGGCGTATGGCTACACCTTC. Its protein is CASSQDRAYGYTF.

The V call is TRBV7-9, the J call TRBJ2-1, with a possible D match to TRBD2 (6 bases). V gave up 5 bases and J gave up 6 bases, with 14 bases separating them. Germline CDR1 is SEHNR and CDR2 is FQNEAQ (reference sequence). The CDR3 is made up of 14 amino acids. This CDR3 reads CASSRVAAINEQFF. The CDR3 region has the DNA TGTGCCAGCAGCAGGGTAGCGGCGATCAATGAGCAGTTCTTC. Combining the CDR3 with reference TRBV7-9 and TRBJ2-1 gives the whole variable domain DTGVSQNPRHKITKRGQNVTFRCDPISEHNRLYWYRQTLGQGPEFLTYFQNEAQLEKSRLLSDRFSAERPKGSFSTLEIQRTEQGDSAMYLCASSRVAAINEQFFGPGTRLTVL.